A selection of T cell receptor beta chains follows, all from one sample in a study of post-analysis software for immune sequencing data. Each CDR3 protein gets one entry after TCRdb re-called the PCR reads with MiXCR. The table lists approximately 730,000 distinct CDR3 sequences, approximately 44% of them singletons, with over 4.5% in the top ten. Sequenced input: blood. The receptors stem from a girl aged 5-17 years with multiple sclerosis. CDR3s include the opening cysteine and the closing phenylalanine or tryptophan. A D gene is named only where the DNA matches it firmly. Clone sizes are given selectively: once, few, many, or a class where the clone is expanded.

>TRBJ2-5|TRBV18|TRBD1|few
TGTGCCAGCTCCGGGACAGAAGAGACCCAGTACTTC
CASSGTEETQYF
>TRBJ2-7|TRBV5-1|TRBD2|-
TGCGCCAGCAAGGCTAGCGGGAGGCACTACGAGCAGTACTTC
CASKASGRHYEQYF
>TRBJ2-5|TRBV3-1|-|-
TGTGCCAGCAGCCGTCCGAAGGACTTAGAGACCCAGTACTTC
CASSRPKDLETQYF
>TRBJ2-7|TRBV6-2/TRBV6-3|-|-
TGTGCCAGCAGTTACTCGAGACGGGAGCAGTACTTC
CASSYSRREQYF
>TRBJ2-1|TRBV15|TRBD2|few
TGTGCCACCAGCAGAAATAGCGGGGACTACAATGAGCAGTTCTTC
CATSRNSGDYNEQFF
>TRBJ1-5|TRBV20-1|TRBD1|-
TGCAGTGCCCCACAGGGGAGCAATCAGCCCCAGCATTTT
CSAPQGSNQPQHF
>TRBJ1-2|TRBV29-1|-|-
TGCAGCGTTGAGGATGGGTATAGCTACACCTTC
CSVEDGYSYTF
>TRBJ1-1|TRBV12-3/TRBV12-4|-|-
TGTGCCAGCAGTTTGGGAGGGGCCAGGTTAGGAACTGAAGCTTTCTTT
CASSLGGARLGTEAFF
>TRBJ2-7|TRBV7-2|-|once
TGTGCCAGCAGCCCGCGGCTAGCTACCAACTACGAGCAGTACTTC
CASSPRLATNYEQYF
>TRBJ2-1|TRBV5-5|TRBD1|-
TGTGCCAGCAGCCCTCGGGACAGAACTTACAATGAGCAGTTCTTC
CASSPRDRTYNEQFF
>TRBJ2-3|TRBV4-2|-|-
TGTGCCAGCAGCCAAGTTAAGGGGTCCGATACGCAGTATTTT
CASSQVKGSDTQYF
>TRBJ2-1|TRBV12-3/TRBV12-4|TRBD2|-
TGTGCCAGCAGTTTCGGGGCGGGAGGGGAGAATGAGCAGTTCTTC
CASSFGAGGENEQFF
>TRBJ2-7|TRBV4-3|-|-
TGCGCCAGCAGCCAGGGAACAGGGTCCCCCTACGAGCAGTACTTC
CASSQGTGSPYEQYF
>TRBJ1-1|TRBV29-1|-|-
TGCAGCGTTACTCGGGGAGTAGGTACTGAAGCTTTCTTT
CSVTRGVGTEAFF
>TRBJ2-1|TRBV27|TRBD2|few
TGTGCCAGCAGTTTATACACCTCCAGCGGGAGCTTCAATGAGCAGTTCTTC
CASSLYTSSGSFNEQFF
>TRBJ2-2|TRBV12-3/TRBV12-4|-|-
TGTGCCAGCAGTTTGGAGTCAGGGCGGGATGGCTACACCGGGGAGCTGTTTTTT
CASSLESGRDGYTGELFF
>TRBJ2-2|TRBV2|TRBD2|-
TGTGCCAGCGAAGGCGGGAGGAACACCGGGGAGCTGTTTTTT
CASEGGRNTGELFF
>TRBJ2-5|TRBV21-1|-|-
TGTGCCAGCAGCAAAGATCAGGACCGGACGTCGGGGACCCAGTACTTC
CASSKDQDRTSGTQYF
>TRBJ1-4|TRBV15|-|few
TGTGCCACCAGCAGAGATGAGGCCAGTGCTGAAAAACTGTTTTTT
CATSRDEASAEKLFF
>TRBJ2-3|TRBV6-5|-|few
TGTGCCAGCAGTTACTCGCTAGCGAGTCCCCCTAGCACAGATACGCAGTATTTT
CASSYSLASPPSTDTQYF
>TRBJ2-5|TRBV7-2|-|-
TGTGCCAGCAGCCTGAGCCGGACAGCAACTTGGGAGCAGTACTTC
CASSLSRTATWEQYF
>TRBJ1-1|TRBV29-1|-|-
TGCAGCGTTGTCAGTGGGTACACTGAAGCTTTCTTT
CSVVSGYTEAFF
>TRBJ2-1|TRBV20-1|-|-
TGCAGTGCTAGGTTTCCCGATCGACTAGAGCAGTTCTTC
CSARFPDRLEQFF
>TRBJ2-5|TRBV10-3|-|-
TGTGCCATCAGGGTCGCAGGGCGCCAGTACTTC
CAIRVAGRQYF
>TRBJ2-7|TRBV4-1|-|-
TGCGCCAGCAGCCAAGAGCTCTGGGAGGGGGGTTACGAGCAGTACTTC
CASSQELWEGGYEQYF
>TRBJ2-7|TRBV12-3/TRBV12-4|-|-
TGTGCCAGCAGTTTAATTAGTGCGGACTCTTACAATGAGCAGTACTTC
CASSLISADSYNEQYF
>TRBJ2-3|TRBV9|-|once
TGTGCCAGCAGCCCCGGCCAGCGATCTAGCACAGATACGCAGTATTTT
CASSPGQRSSTDTQYF
>TRBJ2-1|TRBV2|-|few
TGTGCCAGCAGCCCCCAGACTAGCAATGAGCAGTTCTTC
CASSPQTSNEQFF
>TRBJ2-3|TRBV20-1|-|few
TGCAGTGCCCAGAAGGGGGGAGGGACAGATACGCAGTATTTT
CSAQKGGGTDTQYF
>TRBJ2-1|TRBV7-9|-|-
TGTGCCAGCAGCCCAAGCGGTGAGCAGTTCTTC
CASSPSGEQFF
>TRBJ2-7|TRBV6-5|-|few
TGTGCCAGCAGACCGGGATTTATAAACGAGCAGTACTTC
CASRPGFINEQYF
>TRBJ1-2|TRBV24-1|-|-
TGTGCCACCAGTGGCGGGGCAGACGGTGGCTACACCTTC
CATSGGADGGYTF
>TRBJ2-7|TRBV4-3|TRBD1|few
TGCGCCAGCAGCCAGGACCGGGACAGGGGGATCTACGAGCAGTACTTC
CASSQDRDRGIYEQYF
>TRBJ1-5|TRBV7-2|-|-
TGTGCCAGCAGCTTAGAGGGCTGGTCGAATCAGCCCCAGCATTTT
CASSLEGWSNQPQHF
>TRBJ2-6|TRBV7-3|-|-
TGTGCCAGCAGCTTATCTGGAGGGTCTGGGGCCAACGTCCTGACTTTC
CASSLSGGSGANVLTF
>TRBJ2-1|TRBV13|TRBD2|-
TGTGCCAGCAACAATGGCGGGACTAGCGATCGCAATGAGCAGTTCTTC
CASNNGGTSDRNEQFF
>TRBJ2-5|TRBV2|TRBD2|few
TGTGCCAGCAGTGAAGTAGGCGGGAGCGAGACCCAGTACTTC
CASSEVGGSETQYF
>TRBJ1-1|TRBV7-3|-|-
TGTGCCAGCAGCTTAGGTCCAGGGAGGACATACACTGAAGCTTTCTTT
CASSLGPGRTYTEAFF
>TRBJ1-2|TRBV11-2|-|-
TGTGCCAGCAGCCCCCTGCGGGGGCAGAGGGGCTACACCTTC
CASSPLRGQRGYTF
>TRBJ2-1|TRBV4-3|-|few
TGCGCCAGCAGCCAAGAACCCTACAATGAGCAGTTCTTC
CASSQEPYNEQFF
>TRBJ2-1|TRBV20-1|TRBD2|few
TGCAGTGCTAGTATCCTAGCGGGAAACGTGCAGTTCTTC
CSASILAGNVQFF
>TRBJ2-7|TRBV28|-|-
TGTGCCAGCAGCCCCGGGAGTACTTACTACGAGCAGTACTTC
CASSPGSTYYEQYF
>TRBJ2-1|TRBV14|-|-
TGTGCCAGCAGCCAAGTTAACGACTACAATGAGCAGTTCTTC
CASSQVNDYNEQFF
>TRBJ1-5|TRBV10-3|-|once
TGTGCCATCGGCTTAAAGGAGAAAGTGAGCAATCAGCCCCAGCATTTT
CAIGLKEKVSNQPQHF
>TRBJ1-1|TRBV27|-|few
TGTGCCAGCAGTGGGGGTACTGGAGCTTTCTTT
CASSGGTGAFF
>TRBJ2-5|TRBV6-5|-|few
TGTGCCAGCAGTTACTCGGCCAGCGTGGAGACCCAGTACTTC
CASSYSASVETQYF
>TRBJ2-1|TRBV13|-|few
TGTGCCAGCAGCTTTCAGCAGCGGCCGAGCTCCTACAATGAGCAGTTCTTC
CASSFQQRPSSYNEQFF
>TRBJ2-5|TRBV7-9|TRBD2|few
TGTGCCAGCAGCGATTTGGGTAGCGGGGTACAAGAGACCCAGTACTTC
CASSDLGSGVQETQYF
>TRBJ2-7|TRBV5-1|-|-
TGCGCCAGCAAGGGAGACTCCTACGAGCAGTACTTC
CASKGDSYEQYF
>TRBJ2-3|TRBV15|TRBD2|-
TGTGCCACCAGCTCGAGCCGGGCGGGAGATGGAGATACGCAGTATTTT
CATSSSRAGDGDTQYF
>TRBJ2-7|TRBV20-1|-|-
TGCAGTGCCTTCCGGGGGAGAGGTCACGAGCAGTACTTC
CSAFRGRGHEQYF
>TRBJ1-2|TRBV13|-|-
TGTGCCAGCAGCGGGACACCATCCTATGGCTACACCTTC
CASSGTPSYGYTF
>TRBJ2-5|TRBV28|TRBD1|few
TGTGCCAGCCGCTCCACTCGGACAGGGAGGTGGGAGACCCAGTACTTC
CASRSTRTGRWETQYF